This is a list of T cell receptor beta chains from one sample in a study of response to subunit inactivated influenza vaccine. Each CDR3 protein gets one entry after TCRdb re-called the RT-PCR reads with MiXCR. The sample has about 700,000 distinct CDR3 sequences, roughly 14% seen once. The sequencing used PBMCs from blood, collected 14 to 15 days before vaccination. The receptors come from a man in his fifties who received an inactivated influenza vaccine. Each CDR3 is given with its conserved first and last residue. Each record gives: J gene, V gene, clone size, D gene, CDR3 DNA, CDR3 protein. The D gene is left open where the match is weak. Clone size is not always given. Where it is, it says once, few, many or a class for expanded clones.

TRBJ2-5 | TRBV5-1 | NA | TRBD2 | TGCGCCAGCAGCCTCCCTCGGGGGAGCGGGGAGAAAGAGACCCAGTACTTC | CASSLPRGSGEKETQYF
TRBJ2-1 | TRBV29-1 | few | TRBD1 | TGCAGCGTCTACCGGACAGGGTACAATGAGCAGTTCTTC | CSVYRTGYNEQFF
TRBJ2-1 | TRBV6-2/TRBV6-3 | NA | NA | TGTGCCAGCAGTTACCCACCGGCATATGAGCAGTTCTTC | CASSYPPAYEQFF
TRBJ2-5 | TRBV28 | NA | NA | TGTGCCAGCAGTCGAGGCGGACTTGAGGGTAGCAGCCAAGAGACCCAGTACTTC | CASSRGGLEGSSQETQYF
TRBJ1-5 | TRBV7-8 | NA | NA | TGTGCCAGCAGCCTCAATGGACCTCAGCCCCAGCATTTT | CASSLNGPQPQHF
TRBJ2-3 | TRBV12-3/TRBV12-4 | NA | TRBD2 | TGTGCCAGCAGTTTAGGGCTAGCGGGAGTTTCAGGAGATACGCAGTATTTT | CASSLGLAGVSGDTQYF
TRBJ1-1 | TRBV20-1 | few | TRBD1 | TGCAGTGCTAGGGGACAGGTGAAGAACACTGAAGCTTTCTTT | CSARGQVKNTEAFF
TRBJ1-2 | TRBV2 | few | TRBD1 | TGTGCCAGCAGTGATTCAGGGACAGGGGGCAGGAGTGGCTACACCTTC | CASSDSGTGGRSGYTF
TRBJ2-7 | TRBV6-2/TRBV6-3 | few | NA | TGTGCCAGCAGTTACAACGCCTACGAGCAGTACTTC | CASSYNAYEQYF
TRBJ2-7 | TRBV28 | NA | NA | TGTGCCAGCAGTTTTGGGGGGAACGAGCAGTACTTC | CASSFGGNEQYF
TRBJ2-5 | TRBV12-3/TRBV12-4 | few | TRBD1 | TGTGCCAGCAGCGTGACAGGGGCCGGGAAAGAGACCCAGTACTTC | CASSVTGAGKETQYF
TRBJ2-5 | TRBV12-3/TRBV12-4 | NA | NA | TGTGCCAGCAGTCTACAGGGAAGTAAAGAGACCCAGTACTTC | CASSLQGSKETQYF
TRBJ2-1 | TRBV12-3/TRBV12-4 | NA | NA | TGTGCCAGCAGCCCCGGACCGGTTAATGACAATGAGCAGTTCTTC | CASSPGPVNDNEQFF
TRBJ1-2 | TRBV7-2 | few | TRBD1 | TGTGCCAGCAGCTGGGCCGGGACAGGGGTAGGCTACACCTTC | CASSWAGTGVGYTF
TRBJ1-4 | TRBV6-5 | NA | NA | TGTGCCAGCAGTTACGGAGTATACGAGGAAAAACTGTTTTTT | CASSYGVYEEKLFF
TRBJ1-1 | TRBV5-1 | NA | NA | TGCGCCAGCAGCTTGGATTCCAGGGTCGCTGAAGCTTTCTTT | CASSLDSRVAEAFF
TRBJ2-6 | TRBV6-2/TRBV6-3 | NA | TRBD1 | TGTGCCAGCAGTTACGTGGCTCAGGGGGATAGTGGGGCCAACGTCCTGACTTTC | CASSYVAQGDSGANVLTF
TRBJ2-5 | TRBV5-1 | NA | NA | TGCGCCAGCAGCTTGGATAGGGCGGGGAGTCAAGAGACCCAGTACTTC | CASSLDRAGSQETQYF
TRBJ2-7 | TRBV29-1 | many | NA | TGCAGCGGAACCCGGGGCTACGAGCAGTACTTC | CSGTRGYEQYF
TRBJ1-1 | TRBV5-5 | few | TRBD1 | TGTGCCAGCAGCTCCCGCGGGTGGCAGGGGGCTGACACTGAAGCTTTCTTT | CASSSRGWQGADTEAFF
TRBJ1-2 | TRBV12-3/TRBV12-4 | few | NA | TGTGCCAGCAGTTTATTGACGGGGAGGGATGGCTACACCTTC | CASSLLTGRDGYTF
TRBJ2-5 | TRBV20-1 | NA | NA | TGCAGTGCTCTCCACCCCCGGACAGATTTGGAGACCCAGTACTTC | CSALHPRTDLETQYF
TRBJ2-3 | TRBV20-1 | many | NA | TGCAGTGCCCCTACGGCCACAGATACGCAGTATTTT | CSAPTATDTQYF
TRBJ2-1 | TRBV5-1 | few | TRBD2 | TGCGCCAGCAGCGGCGGGGGGACCTACAATGAGCAGTTCTTC | CASSGGGTYNEQFF
TRBJ2-6 | TRBV5-1 | NA | NA | TGCGCCAGCAGCGATGAGATACGGGGGGCGCGGGGCTCTGGGGCCAACGTCCTGACTTTC | CASSDEIRGARGSGANVLTF
TRBJ1-4 | TRBV4-3 | many | NA | TGCGCCAGCAGCCAAGATGGAGGGACGGAAACCGAAAAACTGTTTTTT | CASSQDGGTETEKLFF
TRBJ2-1 | TRBV30 | NA | TRBD2 | TGTGCCTGGAGTTCTAAGCGGGGTTGGGGAAATGAGCAGTTCTTC | CAWSSKRGWGNEQFF
TRBJ2-5 | TRBV29-1 | NA | NA | TGCAGCGTGATCCAAGACCAAGAGACCCAGTACTTC | CSVIQDQETQYF
TRBJ2-7 | TRBV6-2/TRBV6-3 | few | NA | TGTGCCAGCAGTTACCGTCAGGGAGGCTACGAGCAGTACTTC | CASSYRQGGYEQYF
TRBJ2-7 | TRBV12-3/TRBV12-4 | NA | TRBD2 | TGTGCCAGCAGATTAGCGGGAGGCGGCTACGAGCAGTACTTC | CASRLAGGGYEQYF
TRBJ2-7 | TRBV10-3 | few | NA | TGTGCCATCAGAGGAGACATAACCTACGAGCAGTACTTC | CAIRGDITYEQYF
TRBJ1-5 | TRBV7-8 | NA | NA | TGTGCCAGCAGCCCCAGACGTGACGATAGCAATCAGCCCCAGCATTTT | CASSPRRDDSNQPQHF
TRBJ2-2 | TRBV20-1 | NA | TRBD2 | TGCAGTGCTAAAAAGAGTTACCTAGCGGGGAACACCGGGGAGCTGTTTTTT | CSAKKSYLAGNTGELFF
TRBJ1-5 | TRBV4-2 | many | TRBD1 | TGTGCCAGCAGCCCCCAGACAGGGGGAAATCAGCCCCAGCATTTT | CASSPQTGGNQPQHF
TRBJ1-1 | TRBV3-1 | NA | NA | TGTGCCAGCGGGCTCCGCGAGGCTGAAGCTTTCTTT | CASGLREAEAFF
TRBJ2-7 | TRBV29-1 | many | NA | TGCAGCGTTGAAAAGGAATCGACCTACGAGCAGTACTTC | CSVEKESTYEQYF
TRBJ1-1 | TRBV11-2 | few | TRBD1 | TGTGCCAGCAGCGGGCCGGGACAGGGACCTCGGGGTGAAGCTTTCTTT | CASSGPGQGPRGEAFF
TRBJ1-2 | TRBV5-6 | NA | NA | TGTGCCAGCAGCTTGGGGTGGAACCCCGGCTACACCTTC | CASSLGWNPGYTF
TRBJ2-1 | TRBV20-1 | few | TRBD2 | TGCAGTGCCTCCGGGACTAGCTACAATGAGCAGTTCTTC | CSASGTSYNEQFF
TRBJ2-1 | TRBV6-1 | few | TRBD1 | TGTGCCAGCAGATCCGGACAGGGGCTATACAATGAGCAGTTCTTC | CASRSGQGLYNEQFF
TRBJ2-7 | TRBV7-2 | few | NA | TGTGCCAGCAGCTTAGTGGCCTCATTGGGCAACGAGCAGTACTTC | CASSLVASLGNEQYF
TRBJ2-2 | TRBV28 | NA | TRBD2 | TGTGCCAGCAGTTCCCTAGCGGGGGGACCCGGGGAGCTGTTTTTT | CASSSLAGGPGELFF
TRBJ2-7 | TRBV11-2 | NA | NA | TGTGCCAGCCACAACGGGGAGGAGCAGTACTTC | CASHNGEEQYF
TRBJ2-7 | TRBV5-1 | few | NA | TGTGCCAGCAGCTTAGAGGGGGGTACCTACGAGCAGTACTTC | CASSLEGGTYEQYF
TRBJ2-5 | TRBV5-1 | few | NA | TGCGCCAGCAGCTTTAATGACAATGAAGAGACCCAGTACTTC | CASSFNDNEETQYF
TRBJ2-7 | TRBV6-1 | NA | NA | TGTGCCAGCAGTGTCGTAGCGTTTTGGGAGCAGTACCAGCGGGAGCAGTACTTC | CASSVVAFWEQYQREQYF
TRBJ1-5 | TRBV5-1 | few | NA | TGCGCCAGCAGCTGGGGGTTAGGCCAGCCCCAGCATTTT | CASSWGLGQPQHF
TRBJ2-5 | TRBV7-9 | many | NA | TGTGCCAGCAGCTTAGTTGTGGGGGAGGAGACCCAGTACTTC | CASSLVVGEETQYF
TRBJ2-7 | TRBV27 | few | NA | TGTGCCAGCGGGAATAGACGTATATACGAGCAGTACTTC | CASGNRRIYEQYF
TRBJ2-1 | TRBV5-1 | many | NA | TGCGCCAGCAGCTTGGGTTGGGGGCATGGTAACAATGAGCAGTTCTTC | CASSLGWGHGNNEQFF
TRBJ2-7 | TRBV29-1 | few | TRBD1 | TGCAGCGTTGAAGGGACAGGGGTATACTACGAGCAGTACTTC | CSVEGTGVYYEQYF
TRBJ2-4 | TRBV20-1 | NA | NA | TGCGGGGGGAGTCGGAGAGGAAACATTCAGTACTTC | CGGSRRGNIQYF
TRBJ1-2 | TRBV29-1 | NA | NA | TGCAGCGTCGGTGACGGCTATGGCTACACCTTC | CSVGDGYGYTF
TRBJ1-6 | TRBV6-2/TRBV6-3 | few | NA | TGTGCCAGCAGTTACTCGTATCGGGATGGTAATTCACCCCTCCACTTT | CASSYSYRDGNSPLHF
TRBJ1-2 | TRBV3-1 | NA | NA | TGTGCCAGCAGCCAAGAGATAGGACAGATCTATGGCTACACCTTC | CASSQEIGQIYGYTF
TRBJ2-3 | TRBV10-3 | few | TRBD1 | TGTGCCATCGGCCGCCGGGACAGTGGCACAGATACGCAGTATTTT | CAIGRRDSGTDTQYF
TRBJ2-1 | TRBV7-2 | NA | TRBD2 | TGTGCCAGCAGCTCTCGCCCGAGCGGGGGTTACAATGAGCAGTTCTTC | CASSSRPSGGYNEQFF
TRBJ2-7 | TRBV9 | NA | NA | TGTGCCAGCAGCGTGTCCGGTTTACCCTACGAGCAGTACTTC | CASSVSGLPYEQYF
TRBJ2-7 | TRBV5-1 | NA | NA | TGCGCCAGCAGCTTGGGAGGTAGGGTAGGGAACGAGCAGTACTTC | CASSLGGRVGNEQYF
TRBJ1-4 | TRBV12-3/TRBV12-4 | NA | NA | TGTGCCAGCACCCAAGTCGGAGGGAATGAAAAACTGTTTTTT | CASTQVGGNEKLFF